These 11 T cell receptor beta chains came from one sample sequenced in a study of T cells in Graves' hyperthyroidism and ophthalmopathy. Researchers took RNA transcripts and amplified the TCR beta CDR3 regions from them. HTBI primers drove first-round RT-PCR of the TCR CDR3. TCRdb used MiXCR to reprocess the multiplex PCR reads, holding one entry per CDR3 protein. The sample includes around 240,000 distinct CDR3 sequences, just over 14% of them seen just once. Input material: blood. The receptors come from a woman aged 35 to 49 with Graves' hyperthyroidism that later progressed to Graves' ophthalmopathy.

Of note for this clonotype: The junction differs from germline at one of its ends, possibly a read error. The chain has TRBV6-5 and TRBJ2-7; the match to TRBD2 covers 7 bases. The CDR3 totals 15 residues. The germline V gene has CDR1 MNHEY and CDR2 SVGAGI. The DNA for the CDR3 is TGTACCAGCAGTTACTCGACTAGCAGACAGTACGAGCGGTACTTC. Its protein product is CTSSYSTSRQYERYF.

Many counts were recorded for this clonotype. This chain links TRBV30 with TRBJ2-7; 10 bases map to TRBD1. Looked up from germline, CDR1 is GTSNPN and CDR2 is SVGIG (reference sequence). The CDR3 is 14 amino acids. Germline trimming cut 5 bases from V and 5 bases from J; bases unmatched to any gene: 9. The CDR3 region has the DNA TGTGCCTGGGGACTCGGGACAGGGGTCCACGAGCAGTACTTC. Its protein product is CAWGLGTGVHEQYF.

This clonotype was recorded a few times. This rearrangement joins TRBV4-2 to TRBJ2-2; 7 nucleotides agree with TRBD2. Per germline, CDR1 LGHNA and CDR2 YNFKEQ. The CDR3 runs 15 residues. Unmatched junction bases numbered 5, after V lost 1 base and J lost 6 bases. CDR3 sequence: CASSQVLAGAGELFF. The CDR3 DNA is TGTGCCAGCAGCCAAGTTCTGGCGGGAGCCGGGGAGCTGTTTTTT.

This clonotype was observed many times. V and J are TRBV11-2 and TRBJ2-3; TRBD2 agrees at 11 bases. Germline-derived CDR1 and CDR2 are SGHAT and FQNNGV. The trim removed 3 bases at V and 5 bases at J, leaving 7 bases unmatched. There are 16 residues in the CDR3. CDR3 sequence (DNA): TGTGCCAGCAGCTTTGGAACTAGCGGGAGAGGAGATACGCAGTATTTT. Translation gives CASSFGTSGRGDTQYF.

This clonotype turned up a few times. The chain employs TRBV20-1 and TRBJ2-7; 8 bases agree with TRBD1. CDR1 DFQATT and CDR2 SNEGSKA come from the germline V gene (reference sequence). Losses at the gene ends were 5 bases for V and 0 bases for J; bases not matched to a gene: 9. The CDR3 loop spans 15 amino acids. In nucleotides, the CDR3 is TGCAGTGCTTGGGACAGGTTGGATATCTCCTACGAGCAGTACTTC. Its protein product is CSAWDRLDISYEQYF.

This clonotype has more than one count but fewer than ten. CDR3 residues: CASSVVGRGGDTQYF. CDR3 DNA sequence: TGTGCCAGCAGCGTAGTGGGGCGCGGTGGGGATACGCAGTATTTT. The chain links TRBV9 to TRBJ2-3, with D possibly TRBD1 on 5 matching bases. The CDR3 is 15 residues long. Germline V gives CDR1 SGDLS, CDR2 YYNGEE. V lost 0 bases to trimming and J lost 6 bases, with 14 bases between them.

CDR3: CASSYSGSSYNEQFF. As DNA, the CDR3 is TGTGCCAGCAGTTACTCAGGGAGCTCCTACAATGAGCAGTTCTTC. This sequence joins TRBV6-5 and TRBJ2-1; a possible D gene is TRBD2 (5 bases). Per germline, CDR1 MNHEY and CDR2 SVGAGI. Deletions cut 0 bases from V and 0 bases from J, with 6 bases between. This CDR3 region has 15 residues.

This clonotype was counted between two and nine times. The chain has TRBV28 and TRBJ2-7; 7 nucleotides line up with TRBD2. The CDR3 has 14 residues. Per the germline V gene, CDR1 is MDHEN and CDR2 is SYDVKM. With 5 bases clipped from V and 2 bases from J, the junction kept 6 bases outside the gene matches. CDR3 protein: CASSRTSSPYEQYF. CDR3 sequence (DNA): TGTGCCAGCAGTCGGACTAGTTCCCCCTACGAGCAGTACTTC.

The chain carries TRBV6-1 and TRBJ1-5; D is ambiguous. Germline CDR1 and CDR2: MNHNS and SASEGT. The CDR3 runs to 13 residues. The germline V and J ends were trimmed by 4 bases and 8 bases, with 12 bases remaining between them. In DNA, the CDR3 is TGTGCCAGCAGTGGCTTGTTACCCGAGCCCCAGCATTTT. Translated, it gives CASSGLLPEPQHF.

This clonotype has ten or more counts. The rearrangement joins TRBV28 to TRBJ2-3; 8 bases map to TRBD2. The CDR3 is 14 amino acids. Germline CDR1 MDHEN, CDR2 SYDVKM. J lost 4 bases, V lost 10 bases, and 10 bases had no gene match. The CDR3 loop is CANCVSGKADTQYF. As DNA, the CDR3 is TGTGCCAACTGCGTTAGCGGGAAGGCAGATACGCAGTATTTT.

This clonotype was counted ten times or more. The CDR3 nucleotides read TGTGCCAGCAGCCAAGGGGGACGGATCCAAGAGACCCAGTACTTC. Protein product: CASSQGGRIQETQYF. The chain employs TRBV3-1 and TRBJ2-5; D possibly uses TRBD1 or TRBD2 (5 bases each). V shed 1 base and J shed 1 base, with 10 bases lying between them. CDR1 is LGHDT, CDR2 YNNKEL, per germline (reference sequence). The CDR3 has 15 amino acids.